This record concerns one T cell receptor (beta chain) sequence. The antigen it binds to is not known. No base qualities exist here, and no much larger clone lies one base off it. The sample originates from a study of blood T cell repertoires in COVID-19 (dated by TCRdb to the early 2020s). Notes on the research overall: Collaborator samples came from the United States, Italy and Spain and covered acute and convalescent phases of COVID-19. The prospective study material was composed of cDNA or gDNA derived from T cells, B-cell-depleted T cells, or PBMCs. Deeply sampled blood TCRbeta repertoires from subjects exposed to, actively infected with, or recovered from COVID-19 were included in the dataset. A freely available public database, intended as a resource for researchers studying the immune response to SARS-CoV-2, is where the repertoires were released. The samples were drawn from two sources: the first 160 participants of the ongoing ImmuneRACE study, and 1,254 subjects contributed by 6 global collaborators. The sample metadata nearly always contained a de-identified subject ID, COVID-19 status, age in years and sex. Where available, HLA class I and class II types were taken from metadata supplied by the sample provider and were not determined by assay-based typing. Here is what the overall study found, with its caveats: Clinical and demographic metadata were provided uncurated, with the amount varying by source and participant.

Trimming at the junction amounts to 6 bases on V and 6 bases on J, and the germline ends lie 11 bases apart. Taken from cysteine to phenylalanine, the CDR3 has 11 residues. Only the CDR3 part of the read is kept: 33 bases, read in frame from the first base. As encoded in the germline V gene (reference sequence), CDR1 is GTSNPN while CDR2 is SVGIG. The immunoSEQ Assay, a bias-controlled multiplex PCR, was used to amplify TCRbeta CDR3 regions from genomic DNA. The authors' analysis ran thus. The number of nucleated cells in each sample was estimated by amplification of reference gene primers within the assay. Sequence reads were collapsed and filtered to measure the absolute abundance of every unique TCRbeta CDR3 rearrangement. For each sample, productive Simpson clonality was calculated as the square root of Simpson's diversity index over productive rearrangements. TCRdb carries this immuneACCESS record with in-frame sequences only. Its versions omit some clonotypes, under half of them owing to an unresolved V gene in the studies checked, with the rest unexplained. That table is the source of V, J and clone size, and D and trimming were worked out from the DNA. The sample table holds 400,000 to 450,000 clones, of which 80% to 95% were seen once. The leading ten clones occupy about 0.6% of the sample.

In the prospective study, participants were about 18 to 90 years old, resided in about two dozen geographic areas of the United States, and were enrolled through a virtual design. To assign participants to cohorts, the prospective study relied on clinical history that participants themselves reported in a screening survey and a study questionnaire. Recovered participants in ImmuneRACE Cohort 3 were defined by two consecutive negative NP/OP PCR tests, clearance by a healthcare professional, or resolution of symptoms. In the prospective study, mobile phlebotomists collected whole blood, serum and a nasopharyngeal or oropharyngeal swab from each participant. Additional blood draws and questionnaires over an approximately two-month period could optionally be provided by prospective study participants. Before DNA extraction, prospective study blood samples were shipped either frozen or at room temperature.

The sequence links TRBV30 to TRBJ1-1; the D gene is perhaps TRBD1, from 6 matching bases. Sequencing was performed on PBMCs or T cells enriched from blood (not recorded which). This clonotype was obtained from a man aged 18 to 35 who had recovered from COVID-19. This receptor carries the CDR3 CACYRAAEAFF. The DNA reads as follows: TGTGCCTGTTACAGGGCGGCTGAAGCTTTCTTT.